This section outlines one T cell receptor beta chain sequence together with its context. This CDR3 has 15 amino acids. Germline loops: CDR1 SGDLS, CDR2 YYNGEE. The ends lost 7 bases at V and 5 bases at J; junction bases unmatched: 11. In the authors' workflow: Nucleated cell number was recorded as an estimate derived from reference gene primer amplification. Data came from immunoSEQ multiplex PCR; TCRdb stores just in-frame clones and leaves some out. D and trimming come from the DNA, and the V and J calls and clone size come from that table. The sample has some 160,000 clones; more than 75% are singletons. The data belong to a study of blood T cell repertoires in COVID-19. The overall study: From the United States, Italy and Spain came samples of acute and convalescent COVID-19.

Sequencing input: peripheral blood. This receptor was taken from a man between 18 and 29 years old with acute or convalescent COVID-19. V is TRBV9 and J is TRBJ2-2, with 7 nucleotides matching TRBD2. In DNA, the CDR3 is TGTGCCAGCGATCGGGGGGTATTTGATACCGGGGAGCTGTTTTTT. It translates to CASDRGVFDTGELFF. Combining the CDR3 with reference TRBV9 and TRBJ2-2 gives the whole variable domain DSGVTQTPKHLITATGQRVTLRCSPRSGDLSVYWYQQSLDQGLQFLIQYYNGEERAKGNILERFSAQQFPDLHSELNLSSLELGDSALYFCASDRGVFDTGELFFGEGSRLTVL.